The 3 T cell receptor beta chains presented below share a single source sample, sequenced in a study of T cells in Graves' hyperthyroidism and ophthalmopathy. Amplification targeted TCR beta CDR3 regions from RNA transcripts. The TCR CDR3 first-round RT-PCR relied on the HTBI primer set. TCRdb reprocessed the multiplex PCR reads via MiXCR and lists one record per CDR3 protein. This table holds a few hundred thousand distinct CDR3 sequences, around a fifth found once. The sequenced sample consisted of blood. All receptors come from a woman between 65 and 79 years old with Graves' ophthalmopathy.

The rearrangement joins TRBV30 to TRBJ2-3; D unresolved. CDR3 length equals 14 residues. Germline V gives CDR1 GTSNPN, CDR2 SVGIG (reference sequence). Trimming took off 2 bases at V and 0 bases at J, with 9 bases between the two ends. The CDR3, as DNA: TGTGCCTGGAGTCGGGCCTCTAGCACAGATACGCAGTATTTT. It yields the protein CAWSRASSTDTQYF.

A few counts support this clonotype. V is TRBV28 and J is TRBJ1-6; TRBD1 aligns across 9 bases. This CDR3 spans 14 amino acids. Germline V lookup: CDR1 MDHEN, CDR2 SYDVKM. After removal of 6 bases from V and 6 bases from J, the junction contained 3 bases not matched to a gene. The CDR3 region has the DNA TGTGCCAGCAGGATGGGACAGGGTAATTCACCCCTCCACTTT. This sequence encodes CASRMGQGNSPLHF.

This clonotype was seen ten or more times. The chain joins TRBV20-1 to TRBJ1-2; D is possibly TRBD1 (6 bases). Germline V gene sequence: CDR1 DFQATT, CDR2 SNEGSKA (reference sequence). This CDR3 has 12 amino acids. Between the trimmed V and J ends, which lost 4 bases and 6 bases, there was a span of 12 bases. The CDR3 region has the DNA TGCAGTGCTATACCACAGGGAAATGGCTACACCTTC. Protein: CSAIPQGNGYTF.